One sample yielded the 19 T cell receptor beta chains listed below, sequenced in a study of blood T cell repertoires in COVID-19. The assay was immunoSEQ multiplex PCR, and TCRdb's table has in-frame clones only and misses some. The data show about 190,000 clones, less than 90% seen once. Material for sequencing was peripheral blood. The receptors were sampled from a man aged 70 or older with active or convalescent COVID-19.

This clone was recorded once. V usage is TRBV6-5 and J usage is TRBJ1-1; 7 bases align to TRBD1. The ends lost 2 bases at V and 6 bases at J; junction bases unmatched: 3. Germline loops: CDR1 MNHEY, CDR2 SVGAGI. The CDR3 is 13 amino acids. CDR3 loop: CASSYQGEAEAFF. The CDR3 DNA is TGTGCCAGCAGTTACCAGGGGGAAGCTGAAGCTTTCTTT.

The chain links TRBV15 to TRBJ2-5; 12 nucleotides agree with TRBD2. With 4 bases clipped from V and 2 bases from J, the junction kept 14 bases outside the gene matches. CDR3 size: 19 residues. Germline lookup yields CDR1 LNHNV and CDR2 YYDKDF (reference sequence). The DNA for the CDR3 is TGTGCCACCAGCACAGCACTGACTAGCGGGAGCCTCCGTCAAGAGACCCAGTACTTC. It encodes CATSTALTSGSLRQETQYF. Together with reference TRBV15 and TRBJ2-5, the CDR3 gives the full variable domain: DAMVIQNPRYQVTQFGKPVTLSCSQTLNHNVMYWYQQKSSQAPKLLFHYYDKDFNNEADTPDNFQSRRPNTSFCFLDIRSPGLGDTAMYLCATSTALTSGSLRQETQYFGPGTRLLVL.

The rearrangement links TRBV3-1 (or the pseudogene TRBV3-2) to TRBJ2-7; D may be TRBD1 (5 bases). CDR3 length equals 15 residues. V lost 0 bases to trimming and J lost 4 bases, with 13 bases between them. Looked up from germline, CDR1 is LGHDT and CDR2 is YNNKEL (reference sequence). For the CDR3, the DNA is TGTGCCAGCAGCCAAGAAACAGGTTCATTTTACGAGCAGTACTTC. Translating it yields CASSQETGSFYEQYF.

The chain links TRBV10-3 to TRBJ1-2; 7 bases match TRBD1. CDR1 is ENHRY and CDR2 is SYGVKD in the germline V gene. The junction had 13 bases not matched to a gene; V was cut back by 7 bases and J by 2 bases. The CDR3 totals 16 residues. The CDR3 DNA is TGTGCCATCATGGCCAGGGAGACAGGGCTCAACTATGGCTACACCTTC. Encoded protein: CAIMARETGLNYGYTF.

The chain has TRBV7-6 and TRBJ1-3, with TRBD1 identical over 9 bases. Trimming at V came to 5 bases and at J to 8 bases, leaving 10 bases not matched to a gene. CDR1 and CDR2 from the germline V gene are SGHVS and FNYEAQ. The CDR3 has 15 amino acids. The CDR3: CASSPYSTGGHTIYF. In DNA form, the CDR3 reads TGTGCCAGCAGCCCCTACTCGACAGGGGGGCACACCATATATTTT.

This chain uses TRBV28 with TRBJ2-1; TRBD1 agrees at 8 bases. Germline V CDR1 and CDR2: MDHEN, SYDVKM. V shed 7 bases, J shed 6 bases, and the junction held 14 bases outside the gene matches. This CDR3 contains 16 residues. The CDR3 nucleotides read TGTGCCAGCACCGTCGCCGACAGGGGATTTCTCAATGAGCAGTTCTTC. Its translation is CASTVADRGFLNEQFF.

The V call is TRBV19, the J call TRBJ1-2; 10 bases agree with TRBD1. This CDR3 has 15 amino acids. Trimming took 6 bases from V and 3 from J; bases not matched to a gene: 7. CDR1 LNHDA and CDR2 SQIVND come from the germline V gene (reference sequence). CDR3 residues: CASRTGTGVYYGYTF. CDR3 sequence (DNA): TGTGCCAGTAGAACCGGGACAGGGGTATACTATGGCTACACCTTC.

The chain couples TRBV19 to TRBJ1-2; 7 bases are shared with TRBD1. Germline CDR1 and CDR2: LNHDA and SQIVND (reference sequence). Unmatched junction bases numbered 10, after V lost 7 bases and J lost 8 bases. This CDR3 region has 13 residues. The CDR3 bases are TGTGCCAGTACCCCGCAGGGGGTGGGCGGCTACACCTTC. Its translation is CASTPQGVGGYTF.

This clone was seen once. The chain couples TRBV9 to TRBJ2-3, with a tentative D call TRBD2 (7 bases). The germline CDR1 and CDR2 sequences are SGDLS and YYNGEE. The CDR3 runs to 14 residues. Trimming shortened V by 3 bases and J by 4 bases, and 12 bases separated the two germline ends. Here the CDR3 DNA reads TGTGCCAGCAGCGCCCCGGGGGGCCCAGATACGCAGTATTTT. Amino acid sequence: CASSAPGGPDTQYF.

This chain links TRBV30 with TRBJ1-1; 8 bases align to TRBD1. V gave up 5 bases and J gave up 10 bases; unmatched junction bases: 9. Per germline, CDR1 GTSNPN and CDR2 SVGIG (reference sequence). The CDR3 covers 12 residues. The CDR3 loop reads CAWLDRVLGAFF. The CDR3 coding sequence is TGTGCCTGGTTGGACAGGGTCCTCGGAGCTTTCTTT.

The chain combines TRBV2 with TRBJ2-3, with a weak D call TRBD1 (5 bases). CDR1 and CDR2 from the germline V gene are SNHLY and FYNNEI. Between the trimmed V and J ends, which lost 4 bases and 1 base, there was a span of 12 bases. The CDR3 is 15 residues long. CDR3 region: CASSVEDTGTDTQYF. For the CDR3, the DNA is TGTGCCAGCAGTGTAGAGGACACCGGCACAGATACGCAGTATTTT. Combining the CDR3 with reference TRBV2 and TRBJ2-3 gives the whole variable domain EPEVTQTPSHQVTQMGQEVILRCVPISNHLYFYWYRQILGQKVEFLVSFYNNEISEKSEIFDDQFSVERPDGSNFTLKIRSTKLEDSAMYFCASSVEDTGTDTQYFGPGTRLTVL.

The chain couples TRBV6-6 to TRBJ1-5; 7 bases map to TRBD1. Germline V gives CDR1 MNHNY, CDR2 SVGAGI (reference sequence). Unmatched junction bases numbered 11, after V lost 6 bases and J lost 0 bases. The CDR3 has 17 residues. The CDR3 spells CASSRWWDRYSNQPQHF. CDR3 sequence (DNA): TGTGCCAGCAGCCGATGGTGGGACAGATATAGCAATCAGCCCCAGCATTTT.

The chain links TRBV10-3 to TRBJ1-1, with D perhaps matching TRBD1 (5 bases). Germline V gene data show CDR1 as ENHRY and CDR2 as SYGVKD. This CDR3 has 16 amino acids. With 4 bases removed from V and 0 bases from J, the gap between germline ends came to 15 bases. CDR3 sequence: CAISVDGAVMNTEAFF. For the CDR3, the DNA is TGTGCCATCAGTGTGGATGGGGCGGTTATGAACACTGAAGCTTTCTTT.

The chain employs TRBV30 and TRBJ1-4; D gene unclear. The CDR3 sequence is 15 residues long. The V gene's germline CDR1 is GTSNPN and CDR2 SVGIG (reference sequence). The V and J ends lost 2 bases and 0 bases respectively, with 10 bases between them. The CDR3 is CAWSSGSSTNEKLFF. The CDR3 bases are TGTGCCTGGAGTTCGGGATCTTCAACTAATGAAAAACTGTTTTTT.

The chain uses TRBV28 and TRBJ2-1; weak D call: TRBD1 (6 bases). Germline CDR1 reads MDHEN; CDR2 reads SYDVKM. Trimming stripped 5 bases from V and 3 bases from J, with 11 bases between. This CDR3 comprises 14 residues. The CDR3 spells CASSLDRFYNEQFF. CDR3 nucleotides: TGTGCCAGCAGTCTCGACAGGTTCTACAATGAGCAGTTCTTC.

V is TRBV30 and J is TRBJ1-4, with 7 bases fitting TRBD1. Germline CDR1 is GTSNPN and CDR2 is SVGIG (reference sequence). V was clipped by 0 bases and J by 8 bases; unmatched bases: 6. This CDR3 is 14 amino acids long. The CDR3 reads CAWSVRQGFEKLFF. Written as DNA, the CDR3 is TGTGCCTGGAGTGTCAGACAGGGTTTCGAAAAACTGTTTTTT.

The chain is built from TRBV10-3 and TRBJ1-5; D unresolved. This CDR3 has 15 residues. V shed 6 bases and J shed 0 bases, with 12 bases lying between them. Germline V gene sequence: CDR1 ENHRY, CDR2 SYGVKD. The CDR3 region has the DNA TGTGCCATCAGAGAGGACGGAGATAGCAATCAGCCCCAGCATTTT. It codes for CAIREDGDSNQPQHF.

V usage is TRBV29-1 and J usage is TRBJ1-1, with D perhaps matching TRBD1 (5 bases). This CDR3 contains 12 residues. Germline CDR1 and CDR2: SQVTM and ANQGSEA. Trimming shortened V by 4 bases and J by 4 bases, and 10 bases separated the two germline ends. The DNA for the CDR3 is TGCAGCGTTGTAGGGGTCAGCACTGAAGCTTTCTTT. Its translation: CSVVGVSTEAFF.

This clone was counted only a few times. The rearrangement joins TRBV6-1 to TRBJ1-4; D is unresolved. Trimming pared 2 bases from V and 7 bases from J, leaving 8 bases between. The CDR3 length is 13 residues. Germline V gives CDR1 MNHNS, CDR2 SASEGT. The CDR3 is CASSERGIEKLFF. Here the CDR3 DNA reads TGTGCCAGCAGTGAAAGAGGAATTGAAAAACTGTTTTTT.